The 13 T cell receptor beta chains listed next were all sequenced from one sample in a study of cytomegalovirus exposure and HLA in healthy donors. Primers for the PCR totalled 60 Vbeta and 13 Jbeta. Measured with immunoSEQ multiplex PCR; TCRdb has only the in-frame clones, and not every one. The record lists 200,000 to 250,000 clones, of which the ten most abundant hold 1.1%. Sequencing was done on a sample of PBMCs. Every receptor here comes from a girl aged 2 to 9 in good health and CMV-seropositive.

V gene TRBV5-1 combines with J gene TRBJ2-1, with 11 nucleotides matching TRBD2. Germline CDR1 SGHRS, CDR2 YFSETQ. CDR3 length equals 15 residues. V gave up 4 bases and J gave up 8 bases; unmatched junction bases: 8. The CDR3 loop is CASSPLAGGSDEQFF. The CDR3 DNA follows: TGCGCCAGCAGCCCGCTAGCGGGAGGCTCTGATGAGCAGTTCTTC.

The V call is TRBV28, the J call TRBJ2-7, with TRBD2 matching 8 bases. Germline-derived CDR1 and CDR2 are MDHEN and SYDVKM. J lost 4 bases, V lost 7 bases, and 9 bases had no gene match. This CDR3 region has 14 residues. In nucleotides, the CDR3 is TGTGCCAGCATCGACGTGGCGGGAGGTTACGAGCAGTACTTC. Translation: CASIDVAGGYEQYF.

The genes are TRBV5-4 and TRBJ2-5; perhaps TRBD1 as D (6 bases). The CDR3 sequence is 13 residues long. The germline V gene has CDR1 SGHNT and CDR2 YYREEE (reference sequence). Trimming left V 1 base short and J 5 bases short, with 9 bases between. DNA for the CDR3: TGTGCCAGCAGCTTGTCAGGGGTGGAGACCCAGTACTTC. This codes for CASSLSGVETQYF.

CDR3 loop: CASTRDLAAAQYF. In nucleotides, the CDR3 is TGTGCCAGCACCCGTGATTTAGCGGCTGCGCAGTATTTT. The rearrangement joins TRBV28 to TRBJ2-3, with D possibly being TRBD2 (6 bases). Trimming stripped 7 bases from V and 10 bases from J, with 18 bases between. This CDR3 spans 13 amino acids. Germline CDR1 reads MDHEN; CDR2 reads SYDVKM.

The chain combines TRBV19 with TRBJ1-2; no clear D. CDR3 length: 13 residues. V was pared by 5 bases and J by 3 bases, with 10 bases between. Germline CDR1 is LNHDA and CDR2 is SQIVND (reference sequence). CDR3 nucleotide sequence: TGTGCCAGTAGTGCGGGGTTTGACTATGGCTACACCTTC. The encoded protein is CASSAGFDYGYTF.

The genes are TRBV7-3 and TRBJ1-1, with a weak D call TRBD1 (5 bases). The length of the CDR3 is 12 residues. The V end was cut by 3 bases, the J end by 6 bases, with 8 bases between. The V gene's germline CDR1 is SGHTA and CDR2 FQGTGA. CDR3 in DNA: TGTGCCAGCAGCTTGGGGGGTGCTGAAGCTTTCTTT. Protein sequence: CASSLGGAEAFF. The full variable domain, its missing parts supplied by reference TRBV7-3 and TRBJ1-1, is GAGVSQTPSNKVTEKGKYVELRCDPISGHTALYWYRQSLGQGPEFLIYFQGTGAADDSGLPNDRFFAVRPEGSVSTLKIQRTERGDSAVYLCASSLGGAEAFFGQGTRLTVV.

The rearrangement uses TRBV6-6 and TRBJ1-5; 8 bases line up with TRBD1. V shed 7 bases and J 7 bases; nucleotides not matched to a gene: 9. The CDR3 contains 14 residues. Germline assignment: CDR1 MNHNY and CDR2 SVGAGI (reference sequence). The CDR3 nucleotides read TGTGCCAGCACGTTATCAGGGGGCGGGCAGCCCCAGCATTTT. Encoded protein: CASTLSGGGQPQHF.

The V call is TRBV28, the J call TRBJ1-5, with 7 bases identical to TRBD1. CDR1 is MDHEN and CDR2 is SYDVKM in the germline V gene. The length of the CDR3 is 14 residues. Trimming took 6 bases from V and 5 from J; bases not matched to a gene: 7. Here the CDR3 DNA reads TGTGCCAGCAGCTCGGGACAGCTCGATCAGCCCCAGCATTTT. Protein product: CASSSGQLDQPQHF.

The genes are TRBV27 and TRBJ2-3, with 8 positions matching TRBD2. Germline values: CDR1 MNHEY, CDR2 SMNVEV (reference sequence). With 2 bases clipped from V and 6 bases from J, the junction kept 16 bases outside the gene matches. The CDR3 is 18 residues long. The CDR3 nucleotides read TGTGCCAGCAGTTTAAAGGTGCCCGGGCGGGAGGAATGGGATACGCAGTATTTT. As protein: CASSLKVPGREEWDTQYF.

The genes are TRBV14 and TRBJ1-1; D is unclear. Germline assignment: CDR1 SGHDN and CDR2 FVKESK. CDR3 length equals 14 residues. V gave up 1 base and J gave up 1 base, with 7 bases separating them. The CDR3 bases are TGTGCCAGCAGCCAAGGTCCGCGGAACACTGAAGCTTTCTTT. It yields the protein CASSQGPRNTEAFF.

The rearrangement links TRBV9 to TRBJ2-3; D is possibly TRBD2 (5 bases). V lost 1 base and J lost 4, with 16 bases in between. CDR1 is SGDLS and CDR2 is YYNGEE in the germline V gene. This CDR3 region has 16 residues. The CDR3 region is CASSVFEGRAPDTQYF. The CDR3 region has the DNA TGTGCCAGCAGCGTATTCGAGGGAAGGGCCCCAGATACGCAGTATTTT. Full variable domain (outside the CDR3, taken from reference TRBV9 and TRBJ2-3): DSGVTQTPKHLITATGQRVTLRCSPRSGDLSVYWYQQSLDQGLQFLIQYYNGEERAKGNILERFSAQQFPDLHSELNLSSLELGDSALYFCASSVFEGRAPDTQYFGPGTRLTVL.

The CDR3 region is CASSTSVSNEQFF. DNA for the CDR3: TGTGCCAGTAGTACTAGCGTGAGCAATGAGCAGTTCTTC. J is TRBJ2-1 and V is TRBV19; D may be TRBD2 (6 bases). This CDR3 has 13 amino acids. V lost 4 bases and J lost 6, with 10 bases in between. In germline, CDR1 is LNHDA, CDR2 SQIVND (reference sequence).

The V gene is TRBV4-1, the J gene TRBJ1-2, with D maybe TRBD1 (6 bases). Trimming left V 2 bases short and J 4 bases short, with 11 bases between. Germline assignment: CDR1 MGHRA and CDR2 YSYEKL. This CDR3 is 14 amino acids long. This chain's CDR3 is CASSQLTGRYGYTF. The CDR3 DNA reads TGCGCCAGCAGCCAACTCACAGGGCGCTATGGCTACACCTTC.